These 16 T cell receptor beta chains share one sample of origin, sequenced in a study of yellow fever vaccine responses in identical twins. TCRdb ran MiXCR on the RT-PCR reads and lists one entry per CDR3 protein. The sample consists of 6,000 to 8,500 distinct CDR3 sequences, 70% to 90% of them appearing once. The source was T cells from blood (PBMCs), unsorted or a sorted subset (not recorded which), collected before or after yellow fever vaccination (not recorded which). The source of these receptors is a woman aged 18-30 years who received the yellow fever vaccine.

The V and J genes are TRBV7-9 and TRBJ2-1, with D hard to call. Trimming removed 1 base at V and 7 bases at J, with 14 bases between. Germline CDR1 and CDR2: SEHNR and FQNEAQ (reference sequence). CDR3 length: 15 amino acids. CDR3 loop: CASSLVRQLGNEQFF. The CDR3 DNA reads as TGTGCCAGCAGCTTAGTTCGGCAGCTGGGAAATGAGCAGTTCTTC. Complete variable domain (other parts from reference TRBV7-9 and TRBJ2-1): DTGVSQNPRHKITKRGQNVTFRCDPISEHNRLYWYRQTLGQGPEFLTYFQNEAQLEKSRLLSDRFSAERPKGSFSTLEIQRTEQGDSAMYLCASSLVRQLGNEQFFGPGTRLTVL.

J is TRBJ1-1 and V is TRBV10-1; tentative D call: TRBD1 (5 bases). V lost 5 bases to trimming and J lost 5 bases, with 15 bases between them. This CDR3 has 14 amino acids. Germline values: CDR1 WNHNN, CDR2 SYGVQD (reference sequence). Here the CDR3 reads CASSSTEGRTEAFF. The CDR3 DNA is TGCGCCAGCAGTTCCACGGAGGGGAGGACTGAAGCTTTCTTT.

This chain connects TRBV6-1 to TRBJ1-4; possibly TRBD1 for D (5 bases). In germline, CDR1 is MNHNS, CDR2 SASEGT. V was shortened by 6 bases and J by 8 bases, with 19 bases between the two germline ends. CDR3 length: 15 residues. The CDR3 nucleotides are TGTGCCAGCAGGACCGGGACCCCAGCCGAAGAAAAACTGTTTTTT. Its translation is CASRTGTPAEEKLFF.

The chain employs TRBV29-1 and TRBJ2-2, with D possibly called TRBD1 or TRBD2 (6 bases each). Germline CDR1 SQVTM, CDR2 ANQGSEA. V lost 4 bases to trimming and J lost 3 bases, with 12 bases between them. The CDR3 totals 14 residues. The CDR3 bases are TGCAGCGTTGGTCGGGGGCTGGACACCGGGGAGCTGTTTTTT. Translation gives CSVGRGLDTGELFF.

This clonotype was recorded a few times. This CDR3 is CASSPPGGASQPQHF. Written as DNA, the CDR3 is TGTGCCAGCTCACCACCGGGCGGGGCTAGTCAGCCCCAGCATTTT. The V call is TRBV18, the J call TRBJ1-5; maybe TRBD1 (5 bases). V was clipped by 0 bases and J by 6 bases, with 12 bases between them. This CDR3 is 15 amino acids long. The germline V gene has CDR1 KGHSH and CDR2 LQKENI.

The V call is TRBV11-3, the J call TRBJ2-3, with 7 bases lining up with TRBD2. Germline-derived CDR1 and CDR2 are SGHNT and YENEEA. V lost 3 bases to trimming and J lost 0 bases; unmatched junction nucleotides: 6. This CDR3 is 16 amino acids long. Here the CDR3 reads CASSLTSRTSTDTQYF. The CDR3 region has the DNA TGTGCCAGCAGCTTGACTAGCAGAACTAGCACAGATACGCAGTATTTT.

J is TRBJ2-1 and V is TRBV2; no definite D call. Trimming removed 2 bases at V and 7 bases at J, with 0 bases between. This CDR3 is built from 10 residues. CDR1 is SNHLY and CDR2 is FYNNEI in the germline V gene. CDR3 sequence: CASSENEQFF. For the CDR3, the DNA is TGTGCCAGCAGTGAAAATGAGCAGTTCTTC.

This chain joins TRBV30 and TRBJ2-1; D is unclear. From germline, CDR1 is GTSNPN and CDR2 SVGIG (reference sequence). CDR3 length: 14 residues. Between the trimmed V and J ends, which lost 4 bases and 10 bases, there was a span of 20 bases. The CDR3 DNA sequence: TGTGCCTGGATTCCCCCGAGATCAGGCCGAGAGCAGTTCTTC. It specifies CAWIPPRSGREQFF.

This chain connects TRBV28 to TRBJ2-1; TRBD1 might be the D (5 bases). V gave up 2 bases and J gave up 6 bases, with 11 bases separating them. Germline V gene sequence: CDR1 MDHEN, CDR2 SYDVKM. This CDR3 contains 14 residues. CDR3 sequence reads: CASSLQTTANEQFF. CDR3 nucleotides: TGTGCCAGCAGTTTACAAACGACAGCCAATGAGCAGTTCTTC.

This clonotype occurred once. The J gene is TRBJ2-1, the V gene TRBV20-1, with TRBD2 matching over 8 bases. Losses at the gene ends were 5 bases for V and 5 bases for J; bases not matched to a gene: 5. Germline lookup yields CDR1 DFQATT and CDR2 SNEGSKA (reference sequence). The length of the CDR3 is 13 residues. The CDR3 sequence is CSAWRGENNEQFF. CDR3 coding DNA: TGCAGTGCTTGGCGGGGGGAAAACAATGAGCAGTTCTTC.

This clonotype was seen only a few times. The rearrangement joins TRBV5-1 to TRBJ2-1; a weak D match, TRBD1 (6 bases). CDR1 is SGHRS and CDR2 is YFSETQ in the germline V gene. The V end lost 0 bases, the J end lost 4 bases, and 11 bases lay between the germline ends. The CDR3 is 15 residues long. CDR3 in amino acids: CASSLGGQPYNEQFF. The CDR3 DNA follows: TGCGCCAGCAGCTTGGGCGGACAGCCATACAATGAGCAGTTCTTC. Full variable domain (remainder filled in from reference TRBV5-1 and TRBJ2-1): KAGVTQTPRYLIKTRGQQVTLSCSPISGHRSVSWYQQTPGQGLQFLFEYFSETQRNKGNFPGRFSGRQFSNSRSEMNVSTLELGDSALYLCASSLGGQPYNEQFFGPGTRLTVL.

The rearrangement links TRBV3-1 to TRBJ2-1; TRBD2 might be the D (6 bases). This CDR3 has 14 residues. V was clipped by 1 base and J by 9 bases, with 13 bases between them. The germline V gene has CDR1 LGHDT and CDR2 YNNKEL (reference sequence). CDR3 in amino acids: CASSQVGTLSEQFF. CDR3 in DNA: TGTGCCAGCAGCCAAGTCGGGACTCTGAGTGAGCAGTTCTTC.

The gene calls are TRBV18 and TRBJ2-1; D is unclear. Germline loops: CDR1 KGHSH, CDR2 LQKENI. V shed 3 bases and J shed 10 bases, with 13 bases lying between them. The CDR3 has 13 amino acids. The CDR3: CASSPDRNREQFF. CDR3 sequence (DNA): TGTGCCAGCTCACCCGACCGAAACCGGGAGCAGTTCTTC.

This chain joins TRBV13 and TRBJ2-5; no definite D call. Trimming pared 7 bases from V and 1 base from J, leaving 4 bases between. The CDR3 is 11 residues long. Germline CDR1 and CDR2: PRHDT and FYEKMQ (reference sequence). CDR3 protein: CASKTQETQYF. DNA for the CDR3: TGTGCCAGCAAAACCCAAGAGACCCAGTACTTC.

J is TRBJ1-5 and V is TRBV5-1, with TRBD1 identical over 7 bases. The germline V gene encodes CDR1 SGHRS and CDR2 YFSETQ. The junction had 7 bases not matched to a gene; V was cut back by 4 bases and J by 6 bases. This CDR3 has 14 residues. The CDR3 DNA is TGCGCCAGCAGCCAAGGGGGCCCCGGTCAGCCCCAGCATTTT. Translated: CASSQGGPGQPQHF.

The chain couples TRBV24-1 to TRBJ1-5, with TRBD1 matching 8 bases. Germline loops: CDR1 KGHDR, CDR2 SFDVKD. This CDR3 contains 14 residues. Unmatched junction bases numbered 4, after V lost 4 bases and J lost 6 bases. DNA for the CDR3: TGTGCCACCAGTGAGGCAGGGGGCGGTCAGCCCCAGCATTTT. As protein: CATSEAGGGQPQHF.